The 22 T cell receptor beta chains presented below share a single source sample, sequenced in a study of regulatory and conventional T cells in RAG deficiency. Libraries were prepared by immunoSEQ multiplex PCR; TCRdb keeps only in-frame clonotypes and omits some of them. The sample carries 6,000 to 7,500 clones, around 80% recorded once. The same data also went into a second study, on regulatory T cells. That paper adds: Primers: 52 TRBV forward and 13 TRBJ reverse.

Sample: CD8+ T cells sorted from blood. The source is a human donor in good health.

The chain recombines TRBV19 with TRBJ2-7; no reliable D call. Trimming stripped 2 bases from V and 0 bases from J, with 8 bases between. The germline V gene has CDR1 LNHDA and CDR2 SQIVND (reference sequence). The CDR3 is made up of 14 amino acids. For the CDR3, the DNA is TGTGCCAGTAGTATATCAGTTAGCTCCTACGAGCAGTACTTC. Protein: CASSISVSSYEQYF. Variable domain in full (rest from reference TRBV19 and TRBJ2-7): DGGITQSPKYLFRKEGQNVTLSCEQNLNHDAMYWYRQDPGQGLRLIYYSQIVNDFQKGDIAEGYSVSREKKESFPLTVTSAQKNPTAFYLCASSISVSSYEQYFGPGTRLTVT.

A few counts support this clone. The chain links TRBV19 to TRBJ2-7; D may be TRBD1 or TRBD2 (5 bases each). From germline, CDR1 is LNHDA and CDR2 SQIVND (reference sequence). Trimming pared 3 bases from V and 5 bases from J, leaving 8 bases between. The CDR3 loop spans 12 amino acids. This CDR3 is CASSIGAHEQYF. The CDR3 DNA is TGTGCCAGTAGTATCGGGGCCCACGAGCAGTACTTC.

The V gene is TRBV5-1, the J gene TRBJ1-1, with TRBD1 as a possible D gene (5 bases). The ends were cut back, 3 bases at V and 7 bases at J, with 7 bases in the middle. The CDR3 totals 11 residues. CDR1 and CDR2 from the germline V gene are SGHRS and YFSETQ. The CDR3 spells CASSWGDEAFF. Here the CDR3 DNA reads TGCGCCAGCAGCTGGGGGGATGAAGCTTTCTTT.

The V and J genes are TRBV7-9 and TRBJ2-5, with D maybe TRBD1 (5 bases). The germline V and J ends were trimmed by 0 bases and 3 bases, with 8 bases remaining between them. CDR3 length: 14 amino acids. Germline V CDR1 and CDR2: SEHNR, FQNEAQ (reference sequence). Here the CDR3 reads CASSLALQEETQYF. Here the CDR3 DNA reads TGTGCCAGCAGCTTAGCGCTACAGGAAGAGACCCAGTACTTC.

CDR3 bases: TGCGCCAGCAGCTTGGTCGGGGGTGGCTACACCTTC. Its protein product is CASSLVGGGYTF. The rearrangement uses TRBV5-1 and TRBJ1-2; D possibly corresponds to TRBD1 (5 bases). The CDR3 consists of 12 residues. V was trimmed by 0 bases and J by 7 bases, leaving 7 bases between them. The germline CDR1 and CDR2 sequences are SGHRS and YFSETQ.

CDR3 sequence: CASSLERGAGTGELFF. The CDR3 region has the DNA TGTGCCAGCAGCTTGGAGCGGGGCGCAGGGACCGGGGAGCTGTTTTTT. V gene TRBV5-4 combines with J gene TRBJ2-2; 7 bases match TRBD2. The germline gives CDR1 SGHNT, CDR2 YYREEE (reference sequence). Trimming cost V 0 bases and J 5 bases; bases outside gene matches: 7. The CDR3 covers 16 residues.

In nucleotides, the CDR3 is TGTGCCAGCAGTTTCAGACAGGAACTCTACGAGCAGTACTTC. As protein: CASSFRQELYEQYF. The chain is built from TRBV28 and TRBJ2-7; a weak D match, TRBD1 (6 bases). Looked up from germline, CDR1 is MDHEN and CDR2 is SYDVKM. With 3 bases removed from V and 3 bases from J, the gap between germline ends came to 12 bases. The CDR3 extends over 14 amino acids.

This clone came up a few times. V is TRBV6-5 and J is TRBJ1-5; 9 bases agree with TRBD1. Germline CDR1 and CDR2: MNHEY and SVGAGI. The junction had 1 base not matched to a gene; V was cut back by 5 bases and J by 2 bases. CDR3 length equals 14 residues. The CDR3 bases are TGTGCCAGCAGTCGGACAGGGGGCAATCAGCCCCAGCATTTT. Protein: CASSRTGGNQPQHF.

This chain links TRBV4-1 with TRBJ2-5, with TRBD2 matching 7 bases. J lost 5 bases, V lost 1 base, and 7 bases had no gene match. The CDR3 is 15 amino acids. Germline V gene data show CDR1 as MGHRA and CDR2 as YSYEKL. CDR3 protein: CASSQGGGGRETQYF. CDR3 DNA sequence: TGCGCCAGCAGCCAAGGGGGCGGGGGTAGGGAGACCCAGTACTTC.

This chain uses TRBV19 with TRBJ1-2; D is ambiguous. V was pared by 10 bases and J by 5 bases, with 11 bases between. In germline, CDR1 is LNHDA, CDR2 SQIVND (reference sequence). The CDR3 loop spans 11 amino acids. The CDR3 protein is CATHTDYGYTF. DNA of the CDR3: TGTGCCACCCATACAGATTATGGCTACACCTTC.

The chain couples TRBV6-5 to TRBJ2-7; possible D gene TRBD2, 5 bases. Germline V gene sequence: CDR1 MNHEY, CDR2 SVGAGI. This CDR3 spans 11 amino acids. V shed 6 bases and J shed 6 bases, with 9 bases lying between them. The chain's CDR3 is CASRAGSEQYF. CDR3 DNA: TGTGCCAGCAGGGCGGGTTCCGAGCAGTACTTC.

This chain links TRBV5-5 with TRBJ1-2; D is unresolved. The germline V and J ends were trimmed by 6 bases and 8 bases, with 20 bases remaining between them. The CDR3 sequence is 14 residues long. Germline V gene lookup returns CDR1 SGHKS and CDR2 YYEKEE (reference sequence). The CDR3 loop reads CASIPSAREGGYTF. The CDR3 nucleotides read TGTGCCAGCATTCCGTCAGCCAGAGAAGGGGGCTACACCTTC.

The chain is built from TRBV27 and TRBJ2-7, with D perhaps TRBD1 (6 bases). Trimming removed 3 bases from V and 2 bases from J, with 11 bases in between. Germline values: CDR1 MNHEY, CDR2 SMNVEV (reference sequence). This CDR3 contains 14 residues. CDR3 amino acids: CASSFLDSAYEQYF. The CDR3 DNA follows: TGTGCCAGCAGTTTCCTGGACAGTGCCTACGAGCAGTACTTC.

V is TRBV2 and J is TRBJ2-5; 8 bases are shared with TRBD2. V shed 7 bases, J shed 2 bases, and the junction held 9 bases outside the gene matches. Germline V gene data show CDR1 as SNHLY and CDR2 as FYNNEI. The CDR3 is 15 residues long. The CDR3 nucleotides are TGTGCCAGCATGTGGTGGGAGCGGGGGCAAGAGACCCAGTACTTC. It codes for CASMWWERGQETQYF.

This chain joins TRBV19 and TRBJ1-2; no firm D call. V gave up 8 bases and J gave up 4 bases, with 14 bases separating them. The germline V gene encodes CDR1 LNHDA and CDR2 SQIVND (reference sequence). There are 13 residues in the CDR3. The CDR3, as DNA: TGTGCCAGTTCGCCCGGGGTGAGCTATGGCTACACCTTC. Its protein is CASSPGVSYGYTF.

The CDR3 loop reads CSVQSSSYNEQFF. The CDR3 DNA reads as TGCAGCGTTCAAAGTAGCTCCTACAATGAGCAGTTCTTC. The chain is built from TRBV29-1 and TRBJ2-1, with no clear D. V lost 5 bases and J lost 0, with 8 bases in between. From germline, CDR1 is SQVTM and CDR2 ANQGSEA. CDR3 length: 13 residues.

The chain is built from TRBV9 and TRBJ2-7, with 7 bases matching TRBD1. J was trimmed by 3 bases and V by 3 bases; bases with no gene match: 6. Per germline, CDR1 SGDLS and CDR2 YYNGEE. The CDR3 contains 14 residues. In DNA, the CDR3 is TGTGCCAGCAGCGACCGGGACAGAAGCTACGAGCAGTACTTC. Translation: CASSDRDRSYEQYF. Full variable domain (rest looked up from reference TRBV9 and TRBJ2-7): DSGVTQTPKHLITATGQRVTLRCSPRSGDLSVYWYQQSLDQGLQFLIQYYNGEERAKGNILERFSAQQFPDLHSELNLSSLELGDSALYFCASSDRDRSYEQYFGPGTRLTVT.

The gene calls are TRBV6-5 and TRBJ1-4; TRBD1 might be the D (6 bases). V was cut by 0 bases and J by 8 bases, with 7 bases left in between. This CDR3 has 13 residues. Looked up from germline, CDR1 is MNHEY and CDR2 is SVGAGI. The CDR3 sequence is CASSYSGGEKLFF. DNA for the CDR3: TGTGCCAGCAGTTACTCAGGGGGAGAAAAACTGTTTTTT.

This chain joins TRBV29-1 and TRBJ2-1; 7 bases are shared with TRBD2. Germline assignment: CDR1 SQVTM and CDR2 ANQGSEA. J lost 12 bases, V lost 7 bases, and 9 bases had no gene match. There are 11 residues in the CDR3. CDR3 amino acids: CSAAGEGRQFF. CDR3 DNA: TGCAGCGCTGCGGGGGAGGGCCGGCAGTTCTTC.

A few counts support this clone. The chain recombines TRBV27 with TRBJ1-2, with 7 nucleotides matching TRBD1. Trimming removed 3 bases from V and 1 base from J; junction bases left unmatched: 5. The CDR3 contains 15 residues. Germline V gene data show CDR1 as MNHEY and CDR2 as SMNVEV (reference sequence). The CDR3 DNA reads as TGTGCCAGCAGTTTCAGTCCAGGGGGTAACTATGGCTACACCTTC. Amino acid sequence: CASSFSPGGNYGYTF.

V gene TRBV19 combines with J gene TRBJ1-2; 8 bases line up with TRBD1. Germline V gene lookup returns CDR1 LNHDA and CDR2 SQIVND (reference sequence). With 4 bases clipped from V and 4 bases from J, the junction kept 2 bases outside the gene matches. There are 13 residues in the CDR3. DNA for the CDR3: TGTGCCAGTAGTACCGGGACAGGCTATGGCTACACCTTC. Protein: CASSTGTGYGYTF.

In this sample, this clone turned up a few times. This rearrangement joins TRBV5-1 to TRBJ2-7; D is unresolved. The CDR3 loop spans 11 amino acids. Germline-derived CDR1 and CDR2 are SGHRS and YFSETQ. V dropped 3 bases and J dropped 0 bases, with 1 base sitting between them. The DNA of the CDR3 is TGCGCCAGCAGCTCCTCCTACGAGCAGTACTTC. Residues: CASSSSYEQYF.